The present T cell receptor beta chain was sequenced within a study of CD8 T cells in Susac syndrome. In germline, CDR1 is SGHRS, CDR2 YFSETQ. J was trimmed by 5 bases and V by 0 bases; bases with no gene match: 4. This CDR3 comprises 14 residues. Random hexamers were used to reverse transcribe the RNA input (roughly 0.5 to 1 ug). TCRdb processed the immunoSEQ multiplex PCR reads anew with MiXCR; each CDR3 protein has one entry. Of 150,000 to 200,000 distinct CDR3 sequences listed, over 90% are singletons. This clonotype is a singleton in its sample. This receptor was identified in a human donor with Susac syndrome. The V call is TRBV5-1, the J call TRBJ2-7, with 8 positions matching TRBD1. The source material was CD4+ T cells from PBMCs. The CDR3 sequence is CASSLGQGLNEQYF. CDR3 bases: TGCGCCAGCAGCTTGGGACAGGGGCTCAACGAGCAGTACTTC.